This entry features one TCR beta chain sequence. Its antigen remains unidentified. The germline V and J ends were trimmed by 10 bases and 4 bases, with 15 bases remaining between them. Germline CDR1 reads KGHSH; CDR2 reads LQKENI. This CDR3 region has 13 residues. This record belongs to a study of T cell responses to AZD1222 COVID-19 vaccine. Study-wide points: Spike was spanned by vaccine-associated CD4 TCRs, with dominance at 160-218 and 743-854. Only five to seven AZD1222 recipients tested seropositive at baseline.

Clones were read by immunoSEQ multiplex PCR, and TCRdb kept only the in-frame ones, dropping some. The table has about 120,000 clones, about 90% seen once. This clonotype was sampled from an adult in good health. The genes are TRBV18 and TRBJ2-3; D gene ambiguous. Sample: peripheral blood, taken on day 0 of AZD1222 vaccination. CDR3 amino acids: CATSSQDADTQYF. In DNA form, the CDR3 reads TGTGCCACCTCCAGTCAAGACGCAGATACGCAGTATTTT.